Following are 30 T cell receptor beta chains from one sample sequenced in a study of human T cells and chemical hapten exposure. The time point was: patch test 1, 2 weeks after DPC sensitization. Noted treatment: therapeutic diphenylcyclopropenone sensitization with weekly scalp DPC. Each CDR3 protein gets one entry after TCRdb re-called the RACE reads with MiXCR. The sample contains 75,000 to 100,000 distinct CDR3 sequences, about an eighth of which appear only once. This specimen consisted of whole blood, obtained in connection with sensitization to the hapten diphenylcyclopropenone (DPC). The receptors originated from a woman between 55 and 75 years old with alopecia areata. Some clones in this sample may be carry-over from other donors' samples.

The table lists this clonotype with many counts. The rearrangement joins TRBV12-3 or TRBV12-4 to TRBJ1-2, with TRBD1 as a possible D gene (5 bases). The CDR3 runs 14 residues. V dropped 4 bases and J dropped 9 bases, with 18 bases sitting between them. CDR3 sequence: CASSSTFTGNRYTF. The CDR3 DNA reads TGTGCCAGCAGTTCGACGTTTACAGGAAACCGCTACACCTTC.

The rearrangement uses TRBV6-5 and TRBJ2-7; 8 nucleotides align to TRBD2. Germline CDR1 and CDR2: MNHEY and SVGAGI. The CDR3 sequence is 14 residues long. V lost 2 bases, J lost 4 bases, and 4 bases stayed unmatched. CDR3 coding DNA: TGTGCCAGCAGTTACGCCCGGGGGGGATACGAGCAGTACTTC. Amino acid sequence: CASSYARGGYEQYF.

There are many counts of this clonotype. CDR3: CAINLDRVGFRHNNEQFF. The CDR3 DNA follows: TGTGCCATCAACCTGGACAGGGTCGGGTTCCGGCACAATAATGAGCAGTTCTTC. The chain employs TRBV6-1 and TRBJ2-1; TRBD1 aligns across 8 bases. The ends lost 10 bases at V and 7 bases at J; junction bases unmatched: 24. Per germline, CDR1 MNHNS and CDR2 SASEGT. The CDR3 runs to 18 residues.

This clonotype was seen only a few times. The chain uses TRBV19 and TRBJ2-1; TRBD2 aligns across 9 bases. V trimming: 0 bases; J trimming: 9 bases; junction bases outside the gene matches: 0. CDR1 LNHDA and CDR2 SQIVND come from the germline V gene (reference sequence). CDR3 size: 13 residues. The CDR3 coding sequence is TGTGCCAGTAGTATAGAAGCGGGAGGTGAGCAGTTCTTC. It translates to CASSIEAGGEQFF.

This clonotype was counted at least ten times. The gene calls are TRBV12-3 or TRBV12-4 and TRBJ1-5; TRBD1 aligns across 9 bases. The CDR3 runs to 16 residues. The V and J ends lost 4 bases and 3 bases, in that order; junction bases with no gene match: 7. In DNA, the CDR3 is TGTGCCAGCAGTTCAGGGACAGGGATCGACAATCAGCCCCAGCATTTT. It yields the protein CASSSGTGIDNQPQHF.

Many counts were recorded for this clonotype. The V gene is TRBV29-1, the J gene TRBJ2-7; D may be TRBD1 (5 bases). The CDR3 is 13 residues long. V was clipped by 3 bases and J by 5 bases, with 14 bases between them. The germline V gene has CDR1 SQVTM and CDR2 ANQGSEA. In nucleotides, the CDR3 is TGCAGCGTTGATAAGGCAGGGTCAAACGAGCAGTACTTC. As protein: CSVDKAGSNEQYF.

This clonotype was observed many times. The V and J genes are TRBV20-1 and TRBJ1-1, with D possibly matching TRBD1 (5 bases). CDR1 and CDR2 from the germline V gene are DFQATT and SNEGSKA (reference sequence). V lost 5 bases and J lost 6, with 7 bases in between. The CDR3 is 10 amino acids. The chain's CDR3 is CSAARAEAFF. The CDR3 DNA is TGCAGTGCTGCCAGGGCTGAAGCTTTCTTT.

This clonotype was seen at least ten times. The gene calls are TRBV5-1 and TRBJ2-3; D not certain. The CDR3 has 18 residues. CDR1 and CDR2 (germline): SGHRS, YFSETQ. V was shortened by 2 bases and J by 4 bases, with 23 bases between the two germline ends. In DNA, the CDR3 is TGCGCCAGCAGCTTCTTTCGGTCCGCAGCCCGCAACTCAGATACGCAGTATTTT. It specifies CASSFFRSAARNSDTQYF.

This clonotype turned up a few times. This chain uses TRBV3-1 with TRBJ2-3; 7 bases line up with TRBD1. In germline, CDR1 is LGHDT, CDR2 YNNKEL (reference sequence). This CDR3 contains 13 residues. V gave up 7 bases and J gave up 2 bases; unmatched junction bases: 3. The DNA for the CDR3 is TGTGCCAGCATAGGGGGCAACACAGATACGCAGTATTTT. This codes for CASIGGNTDTQYF.

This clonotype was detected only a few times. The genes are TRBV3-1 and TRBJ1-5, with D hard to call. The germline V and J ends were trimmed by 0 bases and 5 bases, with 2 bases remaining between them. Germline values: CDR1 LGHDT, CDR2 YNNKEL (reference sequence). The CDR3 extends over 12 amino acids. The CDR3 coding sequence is TGTGCCAGCAGCCAAGAGGATCAGCCCCAGCATTTT. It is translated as CASSQEDQPQHF. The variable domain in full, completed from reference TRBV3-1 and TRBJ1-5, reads DTAVSQTPKYLVTQMGNDKSIKCEQNLGHDTMYWYKQDSKKFLKIMFSYNNKELIINETVPNRFSPKSPDKAHLNLHINSLELGDSAVYFCASSQEDQPQHFGDGTRLSIL.

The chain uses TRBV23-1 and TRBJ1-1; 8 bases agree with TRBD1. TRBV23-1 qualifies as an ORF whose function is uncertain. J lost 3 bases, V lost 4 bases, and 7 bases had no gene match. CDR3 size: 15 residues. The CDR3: CASSPLKTGDTEAFF. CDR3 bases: TGCGCCAGCAGTCCTCTTAAGACAGGGGACACTGAAGCTTTCTTT.

The CDR3 is CASSQDVRRVRTDTQYF. The CDR3 coding sequence is TGTGCCAGCAGCCAAGACGTCCGGAGGGTGAGGACAGATACGCAGTATTTT. The rearrangement links TRBV14 to TRBJ2-3; D is possibly TRBD2 (6 bases). This CDR3 comprises 17 residues. CDR1 is SGHDN, CDR2 FVKESK, per germline. Trimming took off 0 bases at V and 3 bases at J, with 16 bases between the two ends.

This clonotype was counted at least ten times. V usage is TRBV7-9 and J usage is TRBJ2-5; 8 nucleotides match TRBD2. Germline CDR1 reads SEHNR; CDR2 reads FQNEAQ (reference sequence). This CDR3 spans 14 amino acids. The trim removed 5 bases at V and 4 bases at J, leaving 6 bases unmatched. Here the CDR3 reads CASSPGLGGETQYF. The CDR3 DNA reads TGTGCCAGCAGCCCGGGACTAGGAGGAGAGACCCAGTACTTC.

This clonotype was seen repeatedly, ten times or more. This CDR3 is CASSHLQGVQDTEAFF. CDR3 bases: TGCGCCAGCAGCCATTTACAGGGCGTTCAGGACACTGAAGCTTTCTTT. The chain is built from TRBV4-1 and TRBJ1-1, with a tentative D call TRBD1 (6 bases). V lost 3 bases and J 3 bases, leaving 17 bases between the germline ends. This CDR3 has 16 residues. Germline assignment: CDR1 MGHRA and CDR2 YSYEKL.

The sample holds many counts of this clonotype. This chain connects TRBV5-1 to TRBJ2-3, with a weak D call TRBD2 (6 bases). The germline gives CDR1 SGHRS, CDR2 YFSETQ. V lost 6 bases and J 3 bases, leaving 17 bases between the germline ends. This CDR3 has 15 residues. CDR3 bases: TGCGCCAGCACCCCTTCTGTGGGGGGAACAGATACGCAGTATTTT. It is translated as CASTPSVGGTDTQYF.

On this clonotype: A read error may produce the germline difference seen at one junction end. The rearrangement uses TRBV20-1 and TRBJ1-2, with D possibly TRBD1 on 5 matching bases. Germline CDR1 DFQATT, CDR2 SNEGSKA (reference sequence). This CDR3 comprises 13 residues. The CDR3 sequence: CSAAEGRSYSYTF. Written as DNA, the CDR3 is TGCAGTGCTGCTGAGGGGCGGAGCTATAGCTACACCTTC.

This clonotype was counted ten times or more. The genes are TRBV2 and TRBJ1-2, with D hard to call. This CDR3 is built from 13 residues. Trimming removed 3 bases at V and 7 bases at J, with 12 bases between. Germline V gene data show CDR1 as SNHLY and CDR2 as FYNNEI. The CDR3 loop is CASSESGLPGYTF. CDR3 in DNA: TGTGCCAGCAGTGAGTCCGGTCTGCCTGGCTACACCTTC.

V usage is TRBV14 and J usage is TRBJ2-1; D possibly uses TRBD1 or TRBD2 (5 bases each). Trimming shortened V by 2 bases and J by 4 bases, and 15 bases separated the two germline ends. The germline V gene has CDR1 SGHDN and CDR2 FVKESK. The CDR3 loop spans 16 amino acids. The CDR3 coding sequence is TGTGCCAGCAGCCAACCCTCTCGGGGACGGTACAATGAGCAGTTCTTC. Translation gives CASSQPSRGRYNEQFF. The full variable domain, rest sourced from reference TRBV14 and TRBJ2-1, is EAGVTQFPSHSVIEKGQTVTLRCDPISGHDNLYWYRRVMGKEIKFLLHFVKESKQDESGMPNNRFLAERTGGTYSTLKVQPAELEDSGVYFCASSQPSRGRYNEQFFGPGTRLTVL.

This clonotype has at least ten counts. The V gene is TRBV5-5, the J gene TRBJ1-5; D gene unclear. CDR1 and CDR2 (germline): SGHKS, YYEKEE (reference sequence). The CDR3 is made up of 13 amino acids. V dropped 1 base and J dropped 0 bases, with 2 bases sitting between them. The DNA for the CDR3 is TGTGCCAGCAGCTTGCTTAGCAATCAGCCCCAGCATTTT. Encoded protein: CASSLLSNQPQHF. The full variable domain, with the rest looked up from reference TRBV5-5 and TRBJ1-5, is DAGVTQSPTHLIKTRGQQVTLRCSPISGHKSVSWYQQVLGQGPQFIFQYYEKEERGRGNFPDRFSARQFPNYSSELNVNALLLGDSALYLCASSLLSNQPQHFGDGTRLSIL.

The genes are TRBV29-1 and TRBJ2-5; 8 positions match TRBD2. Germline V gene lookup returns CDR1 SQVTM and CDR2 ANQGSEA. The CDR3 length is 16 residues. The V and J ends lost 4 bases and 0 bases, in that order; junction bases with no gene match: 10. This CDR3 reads CSVGSLAGRDQETQYF. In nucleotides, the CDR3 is TGCAGCGTTGGGTCCCTAGCGGGTAGGGACCAAGAGACCCAGTACTTC. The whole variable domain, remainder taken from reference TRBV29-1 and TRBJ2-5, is SAVISQKPSRDICQRGTSLTIQCQVDSQVTMMFWYRQQPGQSLTLIATANQGSEATYESGFVIDKFPISRPNLTFSTLTVSNMSPEDSSIYLCSVGSLAGRDQETQYFGPGTRLLVL.

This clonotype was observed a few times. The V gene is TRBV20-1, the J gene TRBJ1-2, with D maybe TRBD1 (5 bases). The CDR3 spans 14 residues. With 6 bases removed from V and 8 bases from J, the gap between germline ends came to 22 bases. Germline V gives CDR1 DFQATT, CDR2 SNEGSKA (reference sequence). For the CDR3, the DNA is TGCAGTGCCCGGGACCCCGCACGCATAGAGGGCTACACCTTC. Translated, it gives CSARDPARIEGYTF.

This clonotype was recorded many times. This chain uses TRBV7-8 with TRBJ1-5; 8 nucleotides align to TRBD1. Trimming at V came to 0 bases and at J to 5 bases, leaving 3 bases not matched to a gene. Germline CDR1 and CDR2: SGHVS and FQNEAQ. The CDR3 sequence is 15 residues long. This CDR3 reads CASSLAQGADQPQHF. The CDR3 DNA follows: TGTGCCAGCAGCTTAGCTCAGGGGGCGGATCAGCCCCAGCATTTT.

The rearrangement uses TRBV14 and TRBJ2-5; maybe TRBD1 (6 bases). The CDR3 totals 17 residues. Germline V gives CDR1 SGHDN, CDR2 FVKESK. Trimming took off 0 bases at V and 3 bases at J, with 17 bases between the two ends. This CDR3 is CASSQERAGTRKETQYF. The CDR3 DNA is TGTGCCAGCAGCCAAGAGAGAGCCGGGACAAGAAAAGAGACCCAGTACTTC.

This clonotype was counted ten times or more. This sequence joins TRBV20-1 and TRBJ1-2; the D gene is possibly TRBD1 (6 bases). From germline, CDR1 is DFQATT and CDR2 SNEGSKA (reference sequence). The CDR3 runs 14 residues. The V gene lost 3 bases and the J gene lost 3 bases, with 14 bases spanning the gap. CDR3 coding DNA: TGCAGTGCTAGGAGGGGGGCGCCGGACTATGGCTACACCTTC. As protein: CSARRGAPDYGYTF.

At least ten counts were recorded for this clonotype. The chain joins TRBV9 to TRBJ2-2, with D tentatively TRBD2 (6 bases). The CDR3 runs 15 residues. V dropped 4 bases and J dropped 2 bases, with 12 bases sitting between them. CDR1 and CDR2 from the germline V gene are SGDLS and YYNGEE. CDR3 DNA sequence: TGTGCCAGCAGCCCCGGGACTCATAACACCGGGGAGCTGTTTTTT. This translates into CASSPGTHNTGELFF. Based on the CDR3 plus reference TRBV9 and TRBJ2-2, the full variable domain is DSGVTQTPKHLITATGQRVTLRCSPRSGDLSVYWYQQSLDQGLQFLIQYYNGEERAKGNILERFSAQQFPDLHSELNLSSLELGDSALYFCASSPGTHNTGELFFGEGSRLTVL.

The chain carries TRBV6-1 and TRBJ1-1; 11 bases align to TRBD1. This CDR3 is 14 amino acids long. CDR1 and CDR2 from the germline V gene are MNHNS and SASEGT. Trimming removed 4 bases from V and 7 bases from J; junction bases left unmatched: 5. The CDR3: CASSVGQGANEAFF. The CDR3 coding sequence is TGTGCCAGCAGTGTCGGACAGGGGGCAAATGAAGCTTTCTTT.

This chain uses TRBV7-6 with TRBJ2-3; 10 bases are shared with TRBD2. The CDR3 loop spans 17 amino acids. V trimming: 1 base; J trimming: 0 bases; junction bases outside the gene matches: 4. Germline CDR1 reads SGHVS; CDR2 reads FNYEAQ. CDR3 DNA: TGTGCCAGCAGCTTAGTTCTAGCGGGGGCTAGCACAGATACGCAGTATTTT. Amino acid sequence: CASSLVLAGASTDTQYF.

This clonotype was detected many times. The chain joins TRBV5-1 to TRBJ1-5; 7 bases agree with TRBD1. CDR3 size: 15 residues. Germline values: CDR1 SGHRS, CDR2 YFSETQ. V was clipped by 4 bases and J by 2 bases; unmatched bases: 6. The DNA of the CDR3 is TGCGCCAGCAGCCTAACAGGGGAGGGCAATCAGCCCCAGCATTTT. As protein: CASSLTGEGNQPQHF.

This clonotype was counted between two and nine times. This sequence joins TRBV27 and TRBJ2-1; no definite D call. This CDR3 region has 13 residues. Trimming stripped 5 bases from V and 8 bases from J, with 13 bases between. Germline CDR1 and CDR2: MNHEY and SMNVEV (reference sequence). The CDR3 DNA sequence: TGTGCCAGCAGTCGGGTGGGTGTGTATGAGCAGTTCTTC. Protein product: CASSRVGVYEQFF.

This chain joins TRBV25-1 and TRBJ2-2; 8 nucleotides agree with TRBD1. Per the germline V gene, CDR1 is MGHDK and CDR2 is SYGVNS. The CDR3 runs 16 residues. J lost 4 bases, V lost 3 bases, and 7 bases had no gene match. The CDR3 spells CASSELRQGSTGELFF. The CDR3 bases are TGTGCCAGCAGTGAGTTGAGACAGGGGAGCACCGGGGAGCTGTTTTTT. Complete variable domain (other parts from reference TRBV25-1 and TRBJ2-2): EADIYQTPRYLVIGTGKKITLECSQTMGHDKMYWYQQDPGMELHLIHYSYGVNSTEKGDLSSESTVSRIRTEHFPLTLESARPSHTSQYLCASSELRQGSTGELFFGEGSRLTVL.